These 9 T cell receptor beta chains were all obtained from the same sample, sequenced in a study of cytomegalovirus exposure and HLA in healthy donors (TCRdb year 2017). Libraries were built with the immunoSEQ multiplex PCR assay. For the multiplex PCR, a mixture combining 60 forward primers for TCR Vbeta segments and 13 reverse primers for TCR Jbeta segments was used. The clones in this table, taken by TCRdb from immuneACCESS, are in-frame only. Not every clone is retained; where verified, under half of the shortfall comes from an unresolved V gene, and the cause of the rest is unknown. Here the sample has under 250,000 clones; around four fifths occur a single time. 0.4% to 0.6% of the sample belongs to the ten largest clones. The sample taken for sequencing was PBMCs. These receptors all stem from a boy aged 10-17 years in good health and CMV-seronegative.

The chain employs TRBV2 and TRBJ1-6, with 8 bases aligning to TRBD1. Germline CDR1 and CDR2: SNHLY and FYNNEI. The CDR3 loop spans 14 amino acids. With 10 bases clipped from V and 7 bases from J, the junction kept 9 bases outside the gene matches. CDR3: CATHFGQGNSPLHF. The CDR3 DNA reads TGTGCCACCCACTTCGGACAGGGAAATTCACCCCTCCACTTT.

The chain uses TRBV12-5 and TRBJ2-5; 7 nucleotides align to TRBD2. The CDR3 runs to 13 residues. The germline V gene encodes CDR1 LGHNT and CDR2 FRNRAP. V gave up 0 bases and J gave up 5 bases; unmatched junction bases: 0. DNA of the CDR3: TGTGCTAGTGGTTTGGTAGCGGGGGAGACCCAGTACTTC. It encodes CASGLVAGETQYF.

The chain has TRBV7-9 and TRBJ2-2; 7 bases map to TRBD2. The germline V gene has CDR1 SEHNR and CDR2 FQNEAQ (reference sequence). V gave up 1 base and J gave up 1 base; unmatched junction bases: 12. The CDR3 extends over 19 amino acids. CDR3 nucleotides: TGTGCCAGCAGCTTAGTGGTGGAGGCAGGGAGGGTGAACACCGGGGAGCTGTTTTTT. Amino acid sequence: CASSLVVEAGRVNTGELFF.

This chain joins TRBV10-2 and TRBJ2-5, with D perhaps matching TRBD2 (5 bases). Trimming pared 0 bases from V and 1 base from J, leaving 6 bases between. This CDR3 comprises 14 residues. Germline values: CDR1 WSHSY, CDR2 SAAADI. For the CDR3, the DNA is TGCGCCAGCAGTGAGTCGAGGGTCCAAGAGACCCAGTACTTC. Its translation is CASSESRVQETQYF.

V usage is TRBV12-5 and J usage is TRBJ1-1, with D possibly matching TRBD1 (5 bases). V lost 5 bases and J 7 bases, leaving 11 bases between the germline ends. Germline V lookup: CDR1 LGHNT, CDR2 FRNRAP. This CDR3 is 12 amino acids long. The DNA for the CDR3 is TGTGCTAGTGGTCGGGTGGGGCGTGAAGCTTTCTTT. Its translation is CASGRVGREAFF.

This clone was picked up a small number of times. The V call is TRBV29-1, the J call TRBJ1-2; D call uncertain. Trimming pared 4 bases from V and 0 bases from J, leaving 6 bases between. Germline-derived CDR1 and CDR2 are SQVTM and ANQGSEA. CDR3 size: 12 residues. CDR3: CSVGDTNYGYTF. DNA for the CDR3: TGCAGCGTTGGAGACACTAACTATGGCTACACCTTC. The whole variable domain, filled in from reference TRBV29-1 and TRBJ1-2, reads SAVISQKPSRDICQRGTSLTIQCQVDSQVTMMFWYRQQPGQSLTLIATANQGSEATYESGFVIDKFPISRPNLTFSTLTVSNMSPEDSSIYLCSVGDTNYGYTFGSGTRLTVV.

A single count supports this clone. The chain combines TRBV2 with TRBJ2-7; TRBD1 agrees at 7 bases. Germline-derived CDR1 and CDR2 are SNHLY and FYNNEI. Unmatched junction bases numbered 17, after V lost 5 bases and J lost 1 base. This CDR3 has 18 amino acids. The CDR3 is CASSRDGKTGWVSYEQYF. The CDR3 DNA reads as TGTGCCAGCAGTAGGGACGGAAAGACAGGGTGGGTTTCCTACGAGCAGTACTTC.

The chain carries TRBV10-3 and TRBJ1-2; 7 bases agree with TRBD1. CDR1 ENHRY and CDR2 SYGVKD come from the germline V gene. This CDR3 spans 15 amino acids. The ends lost 0 bases at V and 4 bases at J; junction bases unmatched: 5. CDR3 DNA: TGTGCCATCAGTGAGTCAACAGGGGCCTTCTATGGCTACACCTTC. It codes for CAISESTGAFYGYTF.

This clone was observed a handful of times. V gene TRBV6-5 combines with J gene TRBJ1-6, with no clear D. Trimming stripped 5 bases from V and 6 bases from J, with 5 bases between. The length of the CDR3 is 12 residues. Germline CDR1 and CDR2: MNHEY and SVGAGI. The CDR3 loop reads CASSPSNSPLHF. The CDR3 DNA reads TGTGCCAGCAGTCCGTCTAATTCACCCCTCCACTTT.